This T cell receptor beta chain was sequenced for a study of blood T cells in healthy people across ages. The second PCR ran 7 to 11 cycles with a sample-barcoded 5' primer and J-beta primers. TCRdb reprocessed the 5' RACE reads with MiXCR, giving one entry per CDR3 protein. The table records about 970,000 distinct CDR3 sequences, roughly 51% of them present only once. This clonotype occurred a few times. Losses at the gene ends were 3 bases for V and 10 bases for J; bases not matched to a gene: 6. Per germline, CDR1 LNHNV and CDR2 YYDKDF (reference sequence). The CDR3 length is 13 residues. The clonotype was recovered from an older woman in good health. The chain combines TRBV15 with TRBJ1-1; 9 bases align to TRBD1. The sequenced sample was blood. CDR3 sequence reads: CATSRDLGQGAFF. The DNA for the CDR3 is TGTGCCACCAGCAGGGACCTGGGACAGGGAGCTTTCTTT.